This T cell receptor beta chain emerged from a study of cytomegalovirus exposure and HLA in healthy donors. Study-level points and caveats: Exclusion applied to some V segments, including TRBV6-2 and TRBV6-3, as they were indistinguishable. Later, TCR association rates were found to vary by HLA locus, highest for DRB1 and lowest for HLA-C. Most subjects had HLA-A and HLA-B alleles reportedly predicted accurately by TCR beta sequences. The study recorded 164 TCR beta chains that were cytomegalovirus-associated.

Turning to this clone: Its antigen is not identified.

PCR employed 60 Vbeta and 13 Jbeta primers. Sequenced by immunoSEQ multiplex PCR; TCRdb stores in-frame clones only, minus some. The sample has about 160,000 clones; around 84% are singletons. The V and J ends lost 3 bases and 5 bases respectively, with 7 bases between them. The CDR3 contains 12 residues. CDR1 is SGHAT, CDR2 FQDESV, per germline (reference sequence). The chain employs TRBV11-1 and TRBJ1-1; D is unresolved. The sample comprised PBMCs. The clonotype originates from a man in his fifties in good health and CMV-seropositive. DNA of the CDR3: TGTGCCAGCAGCTTTGGAGCGACTGAAGCTTTCTTT. Translating gives CASSFGATEAFF.